This TCR beta chain was sequenced in a study of monozygotic twins with inflammatory bowel disease (dated by TCRdb to the late 2010s). Regarding the study in general: In total, 28 monozygotic twin pairs made up the full study: 19 Danish pairs, all IBD-discordant, plus nine German pairs, of which four were IBD-concordant and five were IBD-discordant. The search for disease-associated traits relied mainly on comparing, within discordant pairs, IBD patients with their genetically identical healthy co-twins. Each individual had, on average, about 151 000 unique TCRalpha sequences and 181 000 unique TCRbeta sequences available for analysis.

The receptor library was made with 5' RACE. Preparation of each TCR library used approximately 4,000 ng of total RNA. cDNA was synthesized with SMARTScribe reverse transcriptase in eight separate reactions per sample. During cDNA synthesis, template switching was used to introduce unique molecular identifiers that contained a 6-nucleotide sample barcode. TCRalpha and TCRbeta cDNA was amplified in two nested PCRs of about 17 and 10 cycles, and bead purification was carried out after each PCR. Before amplification, cDNA was treated with uracil DNA-glycosylase and purified using the QIAquick PCR purification kit. In the second PCR, Illumina TruSeq-compatible adapters and sample-specific barcodes were added. TapeStation and Qubit were used to check library quality and concentration, and 5 ng of each library was pooled. Pooled libraries were sequenced on an Illumina HiSeq2500 single-index Rapid Run with 2 x 100 bp reads and custom sequencing primers. On the study's bioinformatics: MiGEC version 1.2.6 was used for UMI-based consensus assembly to correct PCR and sequencing errors. MiXCR version 2.1.1 handled V(D)J alignment, clonotype assembly and CDR3 extraction. Gene usage, clonotype sharing and MAIT/NKT TCR abundance were normalised by analysing the top 1000, 10 000 and 20 000 clonotypes per sample. After downsampling to 27 000 UMIs, diversity was calculated as the inverse Simpson index using the vegan R package. Paired Mann-Whitney U tests were applied to discordant twin pairs, and Benjamini-Hochberg correction was used for multiple testing. TCRdb reprocessed the sequencing reads and holds a single record per CDR3 protein sequence, with no DNA. The V and J calls were not made by the authors but by TCRdb's processing. The sample has over 110,000 distinct CDR3 sequences on record. Roughly 2.5% of the sample goes to the ten largest clones.

The CDR3 goes from the cysteine to the phenylalanine over 14 residues. No DNA is listed. In the germline V gene, CDR1 corresponds to SGHRS and CDR2 to YFSETQ. From each donor, a roughly 2.5 ml peripheral blood sample was drawn into PAXgene tubes and stored at -80 degrees C. Without any T cell sorting, total RNA was extracted from whole blood using the PAXgene blood miRNA kit on an automated QIAcube. Peripheral blood from monozygotic twin pairs who were concordant or discordant for inflammatory bowel disease underwent deep TCRalpha and TCRbeta repertoire profiling using unique molecular barcoding. Smoking habits were recorded for all twin pairs, and individuals were classified as current, former or never smokers. Remarks on this clonotype: Its antigen is currently not known.

Overall study results and their limits: Different T cell subtypes could not be distinguished in the analysis. Repertoire similarity did not differ between concordant and discordant twins, which could be due to limited statistical power. Background noise and inter-individual variability may have been introduced into the repertoires by the differing immunosuppressive treatments among patients. TCRbeta repertoire diversity, by inverse Simpson index, was decreased in IBD patients compared with their healthy co-twins. No single strong signal or clonotype linked to IBD turned up in the results, so the idea that one exists was not supported. Fewer clonotypes were shared with other individuals by IBD patients than by healthy twins, most markedly in patients showing signs of disease activity.

The TCR comes from a human donor with ulcerative colitis or Crohn's disease, or a healthy co-twin of an affected twin (not recorded which). Sequenced sample: blood. The chain was built from TRBV5-1 and TRBJ1-4; TCRdb's assignment of TRBD1 cannot be checked, as there is no DNA. The CDR3 protein: CASRDGAPEEKLFF.